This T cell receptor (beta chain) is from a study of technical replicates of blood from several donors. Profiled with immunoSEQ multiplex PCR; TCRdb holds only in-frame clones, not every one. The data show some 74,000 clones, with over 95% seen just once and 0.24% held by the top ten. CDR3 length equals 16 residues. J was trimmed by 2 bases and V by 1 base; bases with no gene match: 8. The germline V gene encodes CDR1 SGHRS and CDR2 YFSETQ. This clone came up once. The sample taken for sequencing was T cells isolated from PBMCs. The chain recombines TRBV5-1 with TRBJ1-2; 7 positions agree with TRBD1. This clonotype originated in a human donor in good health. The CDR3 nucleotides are TGCGCCAGCAGCTTGTCGGGTAGGGGGCGCAACTATGGCTACACCTTC. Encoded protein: CASSLSGRGRNYGYTF. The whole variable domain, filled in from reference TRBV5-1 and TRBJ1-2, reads KAGVTQTPRYLIKTRGQQVTLSCSPISGHRSVSWYQQTPGQGLQFLFEYFSETQRNKGNFPGRFSGRQFSNSRSEMNVSTLELGDSALYLCASSLSGRGRNYGYTFGSGTRLTVV.